One T cell receptor (beta chain) is described in this entry. The data belong to a study of shared clonotypes between healthy human individuals. Assay used: immunoSEQ multiplex PCR; TCRdb lists only in-frame clones, some missing. The sample lists millions of clones; roughly 94% were seen once. V dropped 0 bases and J dropped 7; count of bases not matched to a gene: 3. This CDR3 is 15 amino acids long. Germline V gene sequence: CDR1 SEHNR, CDR2 FQNEAQ (reference sequence). Sequenced input: naive CD4+ T cells sorted from blood. Stated subset: CD45RA+ positively selected. The chain combines TRBV7-9 with TRBJ2-2; TRBD1 matches at 9 bases. The sequence was obtained from a man aged 18 to 30 in good health. CDR3 in DNA: TGTGCCAGCAGCTTAGCGGACAGGGGTGGCGGGGAGCTGTTTTTT. Protein sequence: CASSLADRGGGELFF.